One and the same sample provided the 10 T cell receptor beta chains below, sequenced in a study of shared clonotypes between healthy human individuals. Here immunoSEQ multiplex PCR was the method, and the copy in TCRdb shows in-frame clones only, minus some. The table records about 2.4 million clones, more than 85% of them present only once. Specimen: naive CD4+ T cells from PBMCs. Specified subset: CD45RA+ positively selected. These TCRs come from a young man in good health. Some clones in this sample may be carry-over from other donors' samples.

This clone came up once. The chain combines TRBV5-1 with TRBJ1-2; 11 positions match TRBD1. After removal of 6 bases from V and 4 bases from J, the junction contained 5 bases not matched to a gene. Per the germline V gene, CDR1 is SGHRS and CDR2 is YFSETQ. The CDR3 is 14 amino acids. CDR3 nucleotide sequence: TGCGCCAGCACCCGGGACAGGGGGTCCTATGGCTACACCTTC. It is translated as CASTRDRGSYGYTF.

The V gene is TRBV2, the J gene TRBJ1-3, with 8 bases fitting TRBD1. Germline CDR1 is SNHLY and CDR2 is FYNNEI. This CDR3 contains 15 residues. J gave up 0 bases and V 6 bases, and 4 bases lay outside the gene matches. Here the CDR3 reads CASSSDRASGNTIYF. Here the CDR3 DNA reads TGTGCCAGCAGCTCGGACAGGGCCTCTGGAAACACCATATATTTT.

With regard to this clone: Other nucleotide sequences from this sample produce the same CDR3. This chain uses TRBV5-4 with TRBJ1-2; perhaps TRBD1 as D (5 bases). Germline V gene data show CDR1 as SGHNT and CDR2 as YYREEE (reference sequence). V lost 2 bases and J lost 2, with 7 bases in between. There are 13 residues in the CDR3. The CDR3 reads CASSLDRNYGYTF. CDR3 nucleotide sequence: TGTGCCAGCAGCTTAGACAGAAACTATGGCTACACCTTC.

The chain employs TRBV6-5 and TRBJ2-1, with D perhaps given as TRBD1 or TRBD2 (6 bases each). Germline V gene sequence: CDR1 MNHEY, CDR2 SVGAGI. The CDR3 consists of 15 residues. V was pared by 1 base and J by 10 bases, with 17 bases between. CDR3 coding DNA: TGTGCCAGCAGTTACTACAGGGACTCCCCCCGGGAGCAGTTCTTC. Amino acids: CASSYYRDSPREQFF.

The count of this clone is one. This chain links TRBV7-3 with TRBJ2-3, with 15 bases aligning to TRBD2. Germline CDR1 is SGHTA and CDR2 is FQGTGA. Unmatched junction bases numbered 4, after V lost 4 bases and J lost 5 bases. CDR3 length equals 16 residues. This CDR3 is CASSWGLAGGGDTQYF. The CDR3 DNA is TGTGCCAGCAGCTGGGGACTAGCGGGAGGTGGAGATACGCAGTATTTT.

The V gene is TRBV5-1, the J gene TRBJ2-7; D uncertain. This CDR3 contains 16 residues. The V and J ends lost 3 bases and 3 bases respectively, with 19 bases between them. Looked up from germline, CDR1 is SGHRS and CDR2 is YFSETQ. The CDR3 coding sequence is TGCGCCAGCAGCTCGGAAGGAACCGCTATTGTCTACGAGCAGTACTTC. Translated: CASSSEGTAIVYEQYF.

The chain recombines TRBV20-1 with TRBJ2-7; D possibly corresponds to TRBD2 (6 bases). Trimming took 6 bases from V and 10 from J, leaving 16 bases between them. This CDR3 comprises 11 residues. CDR1 and CDR2 (germline): DFQATT, SNEGSKA (reference sequence). The CDR3 DNA reads as TGCAGTGCCCCCAGGGACTGGATCCAGTACTTC. It codes for CSAPRDWIQYF.

The chain joins TRBV28 to TRBJ1-1; 9 bases align to TRBD1. This CDR3 spans 15 amino acids. Looked up from germline, CDR1 is MDHEN and CDR2 is SYDVKM. V shed 8 bases, J shed 1 base, and the junction held 8 bases outside the gene matches. The CDR3 coding sequence is TGTGCCAGCCTGACCCCGGGACAGGGGAACACTGAAGCTTTCTTT. It translates to CASLTPGQGNTEAFF.

There are a few counts of this clone. The identical CDR3 is also encoded by other nucleotide sequences in the sample. The chain recombines TRBV19 with TRBJ1-5, with TRBD1 as a possible D gene (5 bases). This CDR3 comprises 14 residues. Germline V gene lookup returns CDR1 LNHDA and CDR2 SQIVND (reference sequence). Trimming removed 6 bases from V and 4 bases from J, with 13 bases in between. The CDR3 here is CASSPRVGNQPQHF. The CDR3 nucleotides are TGTGCCAGTAGCCCCAGGGTCGGGAATCAGCCCCAGCATTTT.

The chain uses TRBV2 and TRBJ2-7; D is possibly TRBD1 or TRBD2 (6 bases each). There are 12 residues in the CDR3. Germline V lookup: CDR1 SNHLY, CDR2 FYNNEI. V dropped 6 bases and J dropped 4 bases, with 10 bases sitting between them. CDR3 sequence: CASRIGGYEQYF. The CDR3 nucleotides are TGTGCCAGCAGGATAGGGGGGTACGAGCAGTACTTC.